A single sample is the source of the 18 T cell receptor beta chains below, sequenced in a study of blood T cell repertoires in COVID-19. Profiling relied on immunoSEQ multiplex PCR, and the TCRdb table lists in-frame clones only, not all of them. The sample lists around 220,000 clones, around 75% occurring once. Sequencing was done on a sample of peripheral blood. The receptors were sampled from a human donor in a cohort sampled during active COVID-19.

The chain combines TRBV3-1 (or the pseudogene TRBV3-2) with TRBJ2-7; TRBD2 aligns across 12 bases. V was pared by 4 bases and J by 2 bases, with 6 bases of the junction left unmatched. The CDR3 extends over 16 amino acids. Germline CDR1 reads LGHDT; CDR2 reads YNNKEL (reference sequence). CDR3 bases: TGTGCCAGCAGCCTTCTGACTAGCGGGAGACCCTACGAGCAGTACTTC. This gives the protein CASSLLTSGRPYEQYF.

In its sample, this clone was seen once. The chain is built from TRBV30 and TRBJ2-2, with 10 bases aligning to TRBD1. Germline V gives CDR1 GTSNPN, CDR2 SVGIG (reference sequence). Germline trimming cut 2 bases from V and 6 bases from J; bases unmatched to any gene: 6. This CDR3 has 15 residues. The CDR3 DNA follows: TGTGCCTGGAGTTTTCTCGGACAGGGGGCCGGGGAGCTGTTTTTT. This gives the protein CAWSFLGQGAGELFF.

The rearrangement uses TRBV9 and TRBJ1-2, with a weak D call TRBD1 (6 bases). Germline lookup yields CDR1 SGDLS and CDR2 YYNGEE. The ends were cut back, 5 bases at V and 8 bases at J, with 22 bases in the middle. This CDR3 contains 15 residues. CDR3 coding DNA: TGTGCCAGCAGTAGTACAGGGATAGGGGACCACGGCTACACCTTC. As protein: CASSSTGIGDHGYTF.

The chain combines TRBV5-4 with TRBJ1-4; D call uncertain. The V gene lost 4 bases and the J gene lost 0 bases, with 7 bases spanning the gap. The CDR3 contains 14 residues. Germline lookup yields CDR1 SGHNT and CDR2 YYREEE (reference sequence). CDR3 DNA: TGTGCCAGCAGCACCGGGACAACTAATGAAAAACTGTTTTTT. It encodes CASSTGTTNEKLFF.

A word on this clone: It may be a read error: a sequence one base away is much more abundant. The J gene is TRBJ2-7, the V gene TRBV7-2; unclear D gene. Germline V gives CDR1 SGHTA, CDR2 FQGNSA. This CDR3 region has 12 residues. V lost 5 bases and J 0 bases, leaving 5 bases between the germline ends. The CDR3 DNA sequence: TGTGCCAGCAGCCTGAGCTCCTACGAGCAGTACTTC. Protein: CASSLSSYEQYF.

The CDR3 nucleotides are TGTGCCAGCTCCCGGGCCAGCGGGATGGGCTACAATGAGCAGTTCTTC. Encoded protein: CASSRASGMGYNEQFF. The genes are TRBV18 and TRBJ2-1, with 7 nucleotides matching TRBD2. The trim removed 6 bases at V and 3 bases at J, leaving 11 bases unmatched. Germline V gives CDR1 KGHSH, CDR2 LQKENI. This CDR3 is 16 amino acids long.

The chain combines TRBV3-1 (or the pseudogene TRBV3-2) with TRBJ2-7; TRBD2 matches at 7 bases. Germline trimming cut 4 bases from V and 4 bases from J; bases unmatched to any gene: 7. Germline V lookup: CDR1 LGHDT, CDR2 YNNKEL (reference sequence). The CDR3 spans 14 residues. The DNA for the CDR3 is TGTGCCAGCAGCCGCGACTGGCGGGAGTACGAGCAGTACTTC. Protein sequence: CASSRDWREYEQYF.

This chain connects TRBV28 to TRBJ2-7, with 7 bases lining up with TRBD2. The CDR3 consists of 15 residues. Per the germline V gene, CDR1 is MDHEN and CDR2 is SYDVKM. With 4 bases clipped from V and 6 bases from J, the junction kept 12 bases outside the gene matches. DNA of the CDR3: TGTGCCAGCAGTTCTGGGGGGGAGAAGCAGGCCGAGCAGTACTTC. Amino acid sequence: CASSSGGEKQAEQYF.

The chain combines TRBV30 with TRBJ2-7; the D is unclear. Trimming cost V 5 bases and J 0 bases, with 8 bases left between them. Germline CDR1 reads GTSNPN; CDR2 reads SVGIG (reference sequence). CDR3 length equals 12 residues. For the CDR3, the DNA is TGTGCCTGGGGTGGCAGCTCCTACGAGCAGTACTTC. Translated, it gives CAWGGSSYEQYF.

This chain uses TRBV18 with TRBJ1-1; 7 nucleotides line up with TRBD1. The CDR3 is made up of 15 amino acids. The germline V gene has CDR1 KGHSH and CDR2 LQKENI. J gave up 0 bases and V 3 bases, and 4 bases lay outside the gene matches. The CDR3 bases are TGTGCCAGCTCACCGTGGACAGGCCTGAACACTGAAGCTTTCTTT. Protein sequence: CASSPWTGLNTEAFF. Looking up the rest from reference TRBV18 and TRBJ1-1 gives the full variable domain: NAGVMQNPRHLVRRRGQEARLRCSPMKGHSHVYWYRQLPEEGLKFMVYLQKENIIDESGMPKERFSAEFPKEGPSILRIQQVVRGDSAAYFCASSPWTGLNTEAFFGQGTRLTVV.

This chain joins TRBV20-1 and TRBJ1-3, with 7 positions matching TRBD1. Trimming removed 3 bases from V and 8 bases from J; junction bases left unmatched: 13. CDR1 and CDR2 from the germline V gene are DFQATT and SNEGSKA (reference sequence). The CDR3 consists of 15 residues. As DNA, the CDR3 is TGCAGTGCTAGTGACCCAGGGGGTGGTTCGGACACCATATATTTT. Its translation: CSASDPGGGSDTIYF.

The chain employs TRBV30 and TRBJ1-3; 7 bases align to TRBD1. Losses at the gene ends were 3 bases for V and 4 bases for J; bases not matched to a gene: 3. Germline values: CDR1 GTSNPN, CDR2 SVGIG (reference sequence). The CDR3 is 13 amino acids. CDR3: CAWRTGRGNTIYF. In nucleotides, the CDR3 is TGTGCCTGGAGGACAGGGCGGGGAAACACCATATATTTT. The complete variable domain, with remaining parts taken from reference TRBV30 and TRBJ1-3, reads SQTIHQWPATLVQPVGSPLSLECTVEGTSNPNLYWYRQAAGRGLQLLFYSVGIGQISSEVPQNLSASRPQDRQFILSSKKLLLSDSGFYLCAWRTGRGNTIYFGEGSWLTVV.

The chain links TRBV5-6 to TRBJ2-7; possibly TRBD1 for D (6 bases). Deletions cut 4 bases from V and 1 base from J, with 9 bases between. Germline CDR1 reads SGHDT; CDR2 reads YYEEEE. CDR3 size: 13 residues. The CDR3 nucleotides are TGTGCCAGCAGCGTAGGACAGTCCTACGAGCAGTACTTC. It encodes CASSVGQSYEQYF.

The chain combines TRBV7-3 with TRBJ2-3; TRBD2 aligns across 11 bases. V trimming: 5 bases; J trimming: 4 bases; junction bases outside the gene matches: 8. This CDR3 region has 16 residues. Germline V gene sequence: CDR1 SGHTA, CDR2 FQGTGA. The CDR3 loop reads CASSPTSGVGADTQYF. DNA for the CDR3: TGTGCCAGCAGCCCGACTAGCGGGGTTGGGGCAGATACGCAGTATTTT.

The chain recombines TRBV7-9 with TRBJ1-5; 7 bases are a match to TRBD1. The CDR3 loop spans 15 amino acids. V lost 5 bases, J lost 4 bases, and 8 bases stayed unmatched. From germline, CDR1 is SEHNR and CDR2 FQNEAQ (reference sequence). The CDR3 is CASSTTTGTNQPQHF. The CDR3 bases are TGTGCCAGCAGCACCACGACAGGGACGAATCAGCCCCAGCATTTT.

The chain carries TRBV7-8 and TRBJ2-7, with 10 bases lining up with TRBD2. Germline CDR1 SGHVS, CDR2 FQNEAQ. V dropped 1 base and J dropped 5; count of bases not matched to a gene: 11. The CDR3 sequence is 17 residues long. The CDR3 region has the DNA TGTGCCAGCAGCTTAGGAGGGACTAGCGCCTTTAGCGACGAGCAGTACTTC. Protein sequence: CASSLGGTSAFSDEQYF.

The rearrangement uses TRBV11-2 and TRBJ2-4, with D possibly being TRBD1 (6 bases). Germline V gives CDR1 SGHAT, CDR2 FQNNGV. The CDR3 has 12 residues. Trimming shortened V by 6 bases and J by 9 bases, and 12 bases separated the two germline ends. For the CDR3, the DNA is TGTGCCAGCAGAGACAGGTCAAGCATTCAGTACTTC. As protein: CASRDRSSIQYF.

The chain joins TRBV20-1 to TRBJ1-5; D is ambiguous. Germline CDR1 reads DFQATT; CDR2 reads SNEGSKA (reference sequence). Trimming removed 3 bases at V and 0 bases at J, with 3 bases between. The CDR3 is 12 amino acids. Here the CDR3 DNA reads TGCAGTGCTAGTCATAGCAATCAGCCCCAGCATTTT. It specifies CSASHSNQPQHF.